The 8 T cell receptor beta chains reported below all come from one sample, sequenced in a study of vaccination effects on CD4 cells after COVID-19. Sequencing used immunoSEQ multiplex PCR; TCRdb keeps in-frame clones, though not all of them. The data hold about 59,000 clones, with approximately 78% observed a single time. What these receptors recognize is not known. Viral peptide pools were used in the ViraFEST assay to expand antigen-specific CD4+ T cells, and sequencing came afterward. Culture proceeded for 10 days, and CD4+ T cells were then isolated. The cohort was immunized with two doses of either the BNT162b2 or mRNA-1273 vaccine. The starting material was CD4+ T cells from PBMCs cultured with HCoV-OC43 spike peptides, obtained after COVID-19 vaccination. Indicated subset: HCoV-OC43 spike overlapping peptide pool stimulation. The origin of the receptors is a human donor who received a COVID-19 vaccine.

The chain couples TRBV2 to TRBJ1-5; no firm D call. In germline, CDR1 is SNHLY, CDR2 FYNNEI. The V end was cut by 4 bases, the J end by 0 bases, with 7 bases between. This CDR3 region has 14 residues. The CDR3 DNA is TGTGCCAGCAGTGCGGGCCGTAGCAATCAGCCCCAGCATTTT. Translated, it gives CASSAGRSNQPQHF.

This sequence joins TRBV5-1 and TRBJ1-1; D is perhaps TRBD1 (5 bases). The CDR3 is 16 residues long. Germline lookup yields CDR1 SGHRS and CDR2 YFSETQ. V lost 0 bases to trimming and J lost 0 bases, with 12 bases between them. CDR3 in DNA: TGCGCCAGCAGCTTGGAGCAGGGAAGGATGAACACTGAAGCTTTCTTT. Protein sequence: CASSLEQGRMNTEAFF. The variable domain in full, with the rest retrieved from reference TRBV5-1 and TRBJ1-1, is KAGVTQTPRYLIKTRGQQVTLSCSPISGHRSVSWYQQTPGQGLQFLFEYFSETQRNKGNFPGRFSGRQFSNSRSEMNVSTLELGDSALYLCASSLEQGRMNTEAFFGQGTRLTVV.

CDR3 loop: CASSNLGYEQYV. The CDR3 DNA follows: TGTGCCAGCAGTAATTTGGGCTACGAGCAGTACGTC. V usage is TRBV11-2 and J usage is TRBJ2-7; D is unclear. The CDR3 runs 12 residues. Per the germline V gene, CDR1 is SGHAT and CDR2 is FQNNGV. The ends were cut back, 6 bases at V and 3 bases at J, with 9 bases in the middle.

Only a few counts were recorded for this clone. V and J are TRBV5-1 and TRBJ2-2; a weak D match, TRBD1 (6 bases). The CDR3 spans 15 residues. The ends were cut back, 7 bases at V and 2 bases at J, with 15 bases in the middle. CDR1 and CDR2 (germline): SGHRS, YFSETQ. CDR3 loop: CASLRDTTNTGELFF. CDR3 DNA sequence: TGCGCCAGCCTCCGGGACACGACAAACACCGGGGAGCTGTTTTTT.

The genes are TRBV7-9 and TRBJ2-3, with 8 bases identical to TRBD2. The CDR3 has 13 residues. V lost 11 bases, J lost 1 base, and 5 bases stayed unmatched. The germline V gene has CDR1 SEHNR and CDR2 FQNEAQ (reference sequence). CDR3 in amino acids: CAGAGGRTDTQYF. The CDR3 coding sequence is TGTGCCGGCGCGGGGGGACGCACAGATACGCAGTATTTT.

The V and J genes are TRBV5-1 and TRBJ2-3, with 9 positions matching TRBD2. This CDR3 is 17 amino acids long. The junction had 5 bases not matched to a gene; V was cut back by 0 bases and J by 0 bases. Germline loops: CDR1 SGHRS, CDR2 YFSETQ. This CDR3 reads CASSLGLAGSSTDTQYF. CDR3 DNA sequence: TGCGCCAGCAGCTTGGGGCTAGCGGGGAGTAGCACAGATACGCAGTATTTT.

The chain joins TRBV5-1 to TRBJ1-4, with 10 positions matching TRBD1. V shed 4 bases and J 3 bases; nucleotides not matched to a gene: 6. Germline V gives CDR1 SGHRS, CDR2 YFSETQ. The CDR3 runs 16 residues. This chain's CDR3 is CASSGGTGASNEKLFF. Written as DNA, the CDR3 is TGCGCCAGCAGCGGGGGGACAGGGGCATCTAATGAAAAACTGTTTTTT.

This clone was detected once. The same CDR3 is also encoded by other DNA sequences in this sample. The rearrangement uses TRBV6-1 and TRBJ1-3; D uncertain. Trimming removed 2 bases at V and 0 bases at J, with 8 bases between. The germline CDR1 and CDR2 sequences are MNHNS and SASEGT. This CDR3 has 15 residues. As DNA, the CDR3 is TGTGCCAGCAGTGAAAGAGGCGGCTCTGGAAACACCATATATTTT. It is translated as CASSERGGSGNTIYF.